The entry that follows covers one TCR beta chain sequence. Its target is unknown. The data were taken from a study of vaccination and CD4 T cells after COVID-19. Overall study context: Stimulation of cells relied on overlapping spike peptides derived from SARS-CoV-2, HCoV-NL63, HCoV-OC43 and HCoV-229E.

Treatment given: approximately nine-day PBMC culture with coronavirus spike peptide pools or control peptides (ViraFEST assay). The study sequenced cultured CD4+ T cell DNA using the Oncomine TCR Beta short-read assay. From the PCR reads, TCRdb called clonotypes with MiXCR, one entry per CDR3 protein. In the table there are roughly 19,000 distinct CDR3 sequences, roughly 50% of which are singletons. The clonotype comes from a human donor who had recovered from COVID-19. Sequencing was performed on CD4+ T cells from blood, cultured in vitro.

For the CDR3, the DNA is TGTGCCACCAGTGATAACAGGGGAGGCTACACCTTC. Protein: CATSDNRGGYTF. V and J are TRBV24-1 and TRBJ1-2; 7 positions agree with TRBD1. The CDR3 covers 12 residues. V shed 3 bases, J shed 8 bases, and the junction held 2 bases outside the gene matches. CDR1 is KGHDR, CDR2 SFDVKD, per germline.